This T cell receptor beta chain emerged from a study of Ad26.COV2.S vaccination and SARS-CoV-2 variants. Treatment: some 20 received Ad26.COV2.S at low or high dose, single or two shots; about 5 received placebo; per-sample allocation not given. Samples analyzed were those drawn on day 63 after the first vaccine or placebo injection. This table comes from immunoSEQ multiplex PCR, and its TCRdb copy is limited to in-frame clones, with some not included. The sample carries approximately 240,000 clones, 88% recorded once. The CDR3 is 21 amino acids. CDR1 and CDR2 (germline): KGHSH, LQKENI. V lost 2 bases to trimming and J lost 0 bases; unmatched junction nucleotides: 15.

The origin of this receptor is a person aged 18-65 years who received the Ad26.COV2.S COVID-19 vaccine or a placebo. The sequencing here drew on peripheral blood, taken in a trial of Ad26.COV2.S vaccine versus placebo. The V call is TRBV18, the J call TRBJ2-6; 8 nucleotides agree with TRBD1. The CDR3 protein is CASSPELGRGPRSSGANVLTF. CDR3 bases: TGTGCCAGCTCACCAGAACTAGGCAGGGGGCCACGAAGCTCTGGGGCCAACGTCCTGACTTTC.